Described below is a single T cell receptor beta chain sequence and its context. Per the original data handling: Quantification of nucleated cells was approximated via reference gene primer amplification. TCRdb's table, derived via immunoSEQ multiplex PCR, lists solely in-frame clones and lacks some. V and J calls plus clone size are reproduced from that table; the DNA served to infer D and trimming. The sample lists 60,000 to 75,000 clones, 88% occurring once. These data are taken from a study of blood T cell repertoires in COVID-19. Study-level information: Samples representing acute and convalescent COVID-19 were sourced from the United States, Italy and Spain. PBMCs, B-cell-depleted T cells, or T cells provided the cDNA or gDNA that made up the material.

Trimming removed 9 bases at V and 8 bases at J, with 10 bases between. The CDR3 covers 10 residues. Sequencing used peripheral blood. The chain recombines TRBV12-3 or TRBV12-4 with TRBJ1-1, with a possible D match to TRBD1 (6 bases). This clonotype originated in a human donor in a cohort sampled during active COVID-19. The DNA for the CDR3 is TGTGCCAGTGGACAGTGGGAAGCTTTCTTT. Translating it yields CASGQWEAFF.